Listed below are T cell receptor beta chains from one sample, sequenced in a study of cytomegalovirus exposure and HLA in healthy donors. Clones were read by immunoSEQ multiplex PCR, and TCRdb kept only the in-frame ones, dropping some. The sample includes about 130,000 clones, over 75% of them seen just once. The sample consisted of PBMCs. Receptors were obtained from a boy between 10 and 17 years old in good health and CMV-seronegative. The CDR3 runs from the conserved cysteine through the conserved F or W. Fields, in order: CDR3 DNA, CDR3 protein, CDR3 length, J gene, clone size, V gene, D gene. D genes are given only for firm matches. Only part of the rows carry a size: once, few, many, or a class if the clone is expanded.

CDR3 DNA: TGTGCCAGCAGCTCGGGACAGGGATACACTGAAGCTTTCTTT; CDR3 protein: CASSSGQGYTEAFF; CDR3 length: 14; J gene: TRBJ1-1; clone size: NA; V gene: TRBV28; D gene: TRBD1
CDR3 DNA: TGTGCCAGCAGCCCCGGGGGATTCGGGAACACTGAAGCTTTCTTT; CDR3 protein: CASSPGGFGNTEAFF; CDR3 length: 15; J gene: TRBJ1-1; clone size: few; V gene: TRBV13; D gene: NA
CDR3 DNA: TGTGCCAGCAGTTTGAGTCCCTTAAATGAGCAGTTCTTC; CDR3 protein: CASSLSPLNEQFF; CDR3 length: 13; J gene: TRBJ2-1; clone size: NA; V gene: TRBV27; D gene: NA
CDR3 DNA: TGTGCCACATGGGCCGGCAACTATGGCTACACCTTC; CDR3 protein: CATWAGNYGYTF; CDR3 length: 12; J gene: TRBJ1-2; clone size: NA; V gene: TRBV9; D gene: NA
CDR3 DNA: TGTGCCAGCAGCTTCGGACAACCCTCTGGGGCCAACGTCCTGACTTTC; CDR3 protein: CASSFGQPSGANVLTF; CDR3 length: 16; J gene: TRBJ2-6; clone size: NA; V gene: TRBV5-4; D gene: NA
CDR3 DNA: TGTGCCAGCTCACTTAGTTCCGGGGTTGGAGGTGAAAAACTGTTTTTT; CDR3 protein: CASSLSSGVGGEKLFF; CDR3 length: 16; J gene: TRBJ1-4; clone size: NA; V gene: TRBV18; D gene: NA
CDR3 DNA: TGTGCCAGCAGTCCTAGTACCCCGGGCGAGCAGTACTTC; CDR3 protein: CASSPSTPGEQYF; CDR3 length: 13; J gene: TRBJ2-7; clone size: NA; V gene: TRBV27; D gene: NA
CDR3 DNA: TGTGCCAGCAGCTTAGCCCGGACAGGGCCATACACCATATATTTT; CDR3 protein: CASSLARTGPYTIYF; CDR3 length: 15; J gene: TRBJ1-3; clone size: NA; V gene: TRBV7-2; D gene: TRBD1
CDR3 DNA: TGTGCCAGCAGCCCTGACAGGAACTATGGCTACACCTTC; CDR3 protein: CASSPDRNYGYTF; CDR3 length: 13; J gene: TRBJ1-2; clone size: NA; V gene: TRBV6-5; D gene: NA
CDR3 DNA: TGTGCCAGCAGCTTAGTGGGACAGACTATGAACACTGAAGCTTTCTTT; CDR3 protein: CASSLVGQTMNTEAFF; CDR3 length: 16; J gene: TRBJ1-1; clone size: NA; V gene: TRBV11-1; D gene: TRBD1
CDR3 DNA: TGTGCCAGCAGCCCATCAGGGGTCGAGCAGTACTTC; CDR3 protein: CASSPSGVEQYF; CDR3 length: 12; J gene: TRBJ2-7; clone size: NA; V gene: TRBV9; D gene: NA
CDR3 DNA: TGCAGCACCAGGGGGCTAGCCAAAAACATTCAGTACTTC; CDR3 protein: CSTRGLAKNIQYF; CDR3 length: 13; J gene: TRBJ2-4; clone size: NA; V gene: TRBV29-1; D gene: TRBD1
CDR3 DNA: TGTGCCAGTAGAGAGACAGGGGGGAATGAAAAACTGTTTTTT; CDR3 protein: CASRETGGNEKLFF; CDR3 length: 14; J gene: TRBJ1-4; clone size: NA; V gene: TRBV19; D gene: TRBD1
CDR3 DNA: TGTGCCAGCAGCTCACCCGGGCTAGCGGGAGCCTACGAGCAGTACTTC; CDR3 protein: CASSSPGLAGAYEQYF; CDR3 length: 16; J gene: TRBJ2-7; clone size: NA; V gene: TRBV7-2; D gene: TRBD2
CDR3 DNA: TGTGCCTGGAGTGTACTAGCGGGAGGTGGTACCGGGGAGCTGTTTTTT; CDR3 protein: CAWSVLAGGGTGELFF; CDR3 length: 16; J gene: TRBJ2-2; clone size: NA; V gene: TRBV30; D gene: TRBD2
CDR3 DNA: TGTGCCAGCAGCCCGCGCGGGGATTACACCTCTGGAAACACCATATATTTT; CDR3 protein: CASSPRGDYTSGNTIYF; CDR3 length: 17; J gene: TRBJ1-3; clone size: NA; V gene: TRBV7-6; D gene: NA
CDR3 DNA: TGCAGCGTGACCGACAGGGCGGGCACTGAAGCTTTCTTT; CDR3 protein: CSVTDRAGTEAFF; CDR3 length: 13; J gene: TRBJ1-1; clone size: few; V gene: TRBV29-1; D gene: TRBD1
CDR3 DNA: TGTGCCAGCAGCTTAGGGGGGGTTAATGAAAAACTGTTTTTT; CDR3 protein: CASSLGGVNEKLFF; CDR3 length: 14; J gene: TRBJ1-4; clone size: once; V gene: TRBV7-9; D gene: NA
CDR3 DNA: TGTGCCAGCAGCCGCTTCCGGGGGGTGAGTTACGAGCAGTACTTC; CDR3 protein: CASSRFRGVSYEQYF; CDR3 length: 15; J gene: TRBJ2-7; clone size: NA; V gene: TRBV7-8; D gene: TRBD2
CDR3 DNA: TGCGCCAGCAGTCCCCTGGACTGCTCTGGGGCCAACGTCCTGACTTTC; CDR3 protein: CASSPLDCSGANVLTF; CDR3 length: 16; J gene: TRBJ2-6; clone size: NA; V gene: TRBV23-1; D gene: NA
CDR3 DNA: TGTGCCAGCTCACCACCTCAAGGGGGCGGAGTAGGAGGCTACACCTTC; CDR3 protein: CASSPPQGGGVGGYTF; CDR3 length: 16; J gene: TRBJ1-2; clone size: NA; V gene: TRBV18; D gene: TRBD1
CDR3 DNA: TGTGCCAGCAGCCAGGGCCCAGGCTACGAGCAGTACTTC; CDR3 protein: CASSQGPGYEQYF; CDR3 length: 13; J gene: TRBJ2-7; clone size: NA; V gene: TRBV6-5; D gene: NA
CDR3 DNA: TGTGCCAGCAGCGCCGGGACAAACTACGAGCAGTACTTC; CDR3 protein: CASSAGTNYEQYF; CDR3 length: 13; J gene: TRBJ2-7; clone size: NA; V gene: TRBV5-6; D gene: NA
CDR3 DNA: TGTGCCAGCAGTGAAATGGACAGGGGTTGGTACGAGCAGTACTTC; CDR3 protein: CASSEMDRGWYEQYF; CDR3 length: 15; J gene: TRBJ2-7; clone size: NA; V gene: TRBV6-1; D gene: TRBD1
CDR3 DNA: TGTGCCAGCAGTGAATATCCAGGGAAAGAGACCCAGTACTTC; CDR3 protein: CASSEYPGKETQYF; CDR3 length: 14; J gene: TRBJ2-5; clone size: NA; V gene: TRBV25-1; D gene: NA
CDR3 DNA: TGTGCCAGCAGTTTAGGAACAGGGGTTGCTGAAGCTTTCTTT; CDR3 protein: CASSLGTGVAEAFF; CDR3 length: 14; J gene: TRBJ1-1; clone size: few; V gene: TRBV27; D gene: TRBD1
CDR3 DNA: TGTGCCAGCAGTTACGGGGGGAGCCTGGGCAATGAGCAGTTCTTC; CDR3 protein: CASSYGGSLGNEQFF; CDR3 length: 15; J gene: TRBJ2-1; clone size: NA; V gene: TRBV6-5; D gene: NA
CDR3 DNA: TGTGCCAGCAGCTTGGTATTGGGAGGTTCCTCCTACGAGCAGTACTTC; CDR3 protein: CASSLVLGGSSYEQYF; CDR3 length: 16; J gene: TRBJ2-7; clone size: NA; V gene: TRBV5-4; D gene: NA
CDR3 DNA: TGTGCCAGCAGCTTACAGGGGAGCAATCAGCCCCAGCATTTT; CDR3 protein: CASSLQGSNQPQHF; CDR3 length: 14; J gene: TRBJ1-5; clone size: NA; V gene: TRBV5-5; D gene: TRBD1
CDR3 DNA: TGTGCCAGCAGCGTACGACAGGGGTACACTGAAGCTTTCTTT; CDR3 protein: CASSVRQGYTEAFF; CDR3 length: 14; J gene: TRBJ1-1; clone size: few; V gene: TRBV13; D gene: TRBD1
CDR3 DNA: TGTGCCTGGGGGGGACAGGGGTACACTGAAGCTTTCTTT; CDR3 protein: CAWGGQGYTEAFF; CDR3 length: 13; J gene: TRBJ1-1; clone size: NA; V gene: TRBV30; D gene: TRBD1
CDR3 DNA: TGTGCCAGCAGTATCCACAGAAGTGAAAAACTGTTTTTT; CDR3 protein: CASSIHRSEKLFF; CDR3 length: 13; J gene: TRBJ1-4; clone size: few; V gene: TRBV6-1; D gene: NA
CDR3 DNA: TGTGCCAGCAGTTACTCGACGGGAGAGGCGGCCTACGAGCAGTACTTC; CDR3 protein: CASSYSTGEAAYEQYF; CDR3 length: 16; J gene: TRBJ2-7; clone size: few; V gene: TRBV6-5; D gene: NA
CDR3 DNA: TGTGCCAGCAGCTTGGCGGGGGGGCAGGGAAACTATGGCTACACCTTC; CDR3 protein: CASSLAGGQGNYGYTF; CDR3 length: 16; J gene: TRBJ1-2; clone size: NA; V gene: TRBV5-4; D gene: NA
CDR3 DNA: TGTGCCAGTAGACAGCAAGAGACCCAGTACTTC; CDR3 protein: CASRQQETQYF; CDR3 length: 11; J gene: TRBJ2-5; clone size: NA; V gene: TRBV19; D gene: NA
CDR3 DNA: TGCGCCAGCAGCCAGATTAATACAACCGGGCCGCGGGGGAACAATGAGCAGTTCTTC; CDR3 protein: CASSQINTTGPRGNNEQFF; CDR3 length: 19; J gene: TRBJ2-1; clone size: NA; V gene: TRBV5-1; D gene: TRBD2
CDR3 DNA: TGTGCCGGGAGAAGGTATACTAACTATGGCTACACCTTC; CDR3 protein: CAGRRYTNYGYTF; CDR3 length: 13; J gene: TRBJ1-2; clone size: NA; V gene: TRBV7-2; D gene: NA
CDR3 DNA: TGTGCCATCAGTGAGCCGTCAGGGGATGAAGAGACCCAGTACTTC; CDR3 protein: CAISEPSGDEETQYF; CDR3 length: 15; J gene: TRBJ2-5; clone size: NA; V gene: TRBV10-3; D gene: NA
CDR3 DNA: TGTGCCAGCAGTTTAGTTAGCGGGGGGCCTCCAGCCTACAATGAGCAGTTCTTC; CDR3 protein: CASSLVSGGPPAYNEQFF; CDR3 length: 18; J gene: TRBJ2-1; clone size: NA; V gene: TRBV27; D gene: TRBD2
CDR3 DNA: TGTGCCAGCAGCCCGGGACAGCTTATGAACACTGAAGCTTTCTTT; CDR3 protein: CASSPGQLMNTEAFF; CDR3 length: 15; J gene: TRBJ1-1; clone size: few; V gene: TRBV6-5; D gene: TRBD1